The 23 T cell receptor beta chains reported below all come from one sample, sequenced in a study of shared clonotypes between healthy human individuals. TCRdb's copy holds only in-frame clones and misses some; the assay was immunoSEQ multiplex PCR. The repertoire holds 2 million to 2.5 million clones, with 90% to 96% as singletons. The sample consisted of naive CD4+ T cells sorted from blood. Indicated subset: CD45RA+ positively selected. The receptor source for this set is a man younger than 30 in good health.

V is TRBV30 and J is TRBJ2-3, with a possible D match to TRBD2 (5 bases). Trimming left V 3 bases short and J 0 bases short, with 7 bases between. The CDR3 loop spans 13 amino acids. From germline, CDR1 is GTSNPN and CDR2 SVGIG (reference sequence). In DNA form, the CDR3 reads TGTGCCTGGAGATCGGGGAGCACAGATACGCAGTATTTT. Residues: CAWRSGSTDTQYF.

This clone appeared a single time. The same CDR3 also results from other DNA sequences found in this sample. The chain has TRBV9 and TRBJ2-7, with 11 bases matching TRBD2. Trimming removed 0 bases from V and 4 bases from J; junction bases left unmatched: 0. The CDR3 contains 14 residues. Germline CDR1 SGDLS, CDR2 YYNGEE. The CDR3: CASSVGLAGYEQYF. The CDR3 bases are TGTGCCAGCAGCGTAGGACTAGCGGGGTACGAGCAGTACTTC.

The chain has TRBV11-2 and TRBJ1-3, with D maybe TRBD1 (5 bases). Trimming left V 4 bases short and J 0 bases short, with 13 bases between. Germline V gives CDR1 SGHAT, CDR2 FQNNGV. The CDR3 consists of 16 residues. The DNA for the CDR3 is TGTGCCAGCAGCTCATATCGTGGGGCCTCTGGAAACACCATATATTTT. Its translation is CASSSYRGASGNTIYF.

The J gene is TRBJ1-2, the V gene TRBV7-2, with unresolved D. Germline loops: CDR1 SGHTA, CDR2 FQGNSA. The germline V and J ends were trimmed by 5 bases and 8 bases, with 24 bases remaining between them. The CDR3 extends over 16 amino acids. CDR3 residues: CASSPYPGPKVSGYTF. The CDR3 nucleotides read TGTGCCAGCAGCCCATACCCCGGCCCCAAAGTTTCGGGCTACACCTTC.

J is TRBJ2-3 and V is TRBV9, with 10 bases matching TRBD2. The CDR3 loop spans 16 amino acids. Trimming took 3 bases from V and 1 from J; bases not matched to a gene: 5. Germline assignment: CDR1 SGDLS and CDR2 YYNGEE. As DNA, the CDR3 is TGTGCCAGCAGCGCCTCCGGGACTAGCGGCACAGATACGCAGTATTTT. Protein product: CASSASGTSGTDTQYF.

The rearrangement joins TRBV6-6 to TRBJ2-7; 7 nucleotides agree with TRBD2. V dropped 6 bases and J dropped 0; count of bases not matched to a gene: 8. Germline V gene data show CDR1 as MNHNY and CDR2 as SVGAGI (reference sequence). This CDR3 has 15 amino acids. CDR3 loop: CASRLGGSSSYEQYF. Written as DNA, the CDR3 is TGTGCCAGCAGACTCGGCGGGAGTAGCTCCTACGAGCAGTACTTC.

J is TRBJ1-4 and V is TRBV7-9; D remains unclear. Germline loops: CDR1 SEHNR, CDR2 FQNEAQ (reference sequence). The CDR3 contains 18 residues. Trimming cost V 1 base and J 0 bases, with 15 bases left between them. In DNA form, the CDR3 reads TGTGCCAGCAGCTTAGTATCGACCCGGGATGCAACTAATGAAAAACTGTTTTTT. It encodes CASSLVSTRDATNEKLFF.

This chain uses TRBV28 with TRBJ1-2, with unresolved D. CDR1 is MDHEN, CDR2 SYDVKM, per germline. V lost 7 bases and J 4 bases, leaving 13 bases between the germline ends. The CDR3 runs 13 residues. CDR3 coding DNA: TGTGCCAGCAATCAAAGAAGCACCTATGGCTACACCTTC. This gives the protein CASNQRSTYGYTF.

This rearrangement joins TRBV5-1 to TRBJ1-2, with unresolved D. The CDR3 has 14 amino acids. Germline V gene lookup returns CDR1 SGHRS and CDR2 YFSETQ. V gave up 1 base and J gave up 3 bases, with 10 bases separating them. The CDR3 sequence: CASSLSDVDYGYTF. The CDR3 DNA reads TGCGCCAGCAGCTTGAGCGACGTGGACTATGGCTACACCTTC.

This sequence joins TRBV9 and TRBJ1-2; possibly TRBD1 for D (5 bases). Germline CDR1 and CDR2: SGDLS and YYNGEE. Trimming cost V 3 bases and J 2 bases, with 17 bases left between them. The CDR3 sequence is 16 residues long. CDR3 nucleotides: TGTGCCAGCAGCGGCGGGCGACAAGGGGCCAACTATGGCTACACCTTC. Translated: CASSGGRQGANYGYTF. Supplemented by reference TRBV9 and TRBJ1-2, the full variable domain reads DSGVTQTPKHLITATGQRVTLRCSPRSGDLSVYWYQQSLDQGLQFLIQYYNGEERAKGNILERFSAQQFPDLHSELNLSSLELGDSALYFCASSGGRQGANYGYTFGSGTRLTVV.

This clone has more than one count but fewer than ten. The chain uses TRBV6-5 and TRBJ1-3; D not resolved. This CDR3 region has 14 residues. V was pared by 4 bases and J by 2 bases, with 9 bases between. In germline, CDR1 is MNHEY, CDR2 SVGAGI. CDR3 sequence: CASSSQHAGNTIYF. The CDR3 DNA reads TGTGCCAGCAGTTCCCAACATGCTGGAAACACCATATATTTT.

V usage is TRBV19 and J usage is TRBJ1-2; the match to TRBD1 covers 11 bases. Per germline, CDR1 LNHDA and CDR2 SQIVND (reference sequence). Germline trimming cut 2 bases from V and 7 bases from J; bases unmatched to any gene: 9. CDR3 length: 16 residues. CDR3 sequence: CASSIPGQGAYSGYTF. CDR3 DNA: TGTGCCAGTAGTATACCTGGACAGGGGGCGTATAGTGGCTACACCTTC.

This chain joins TRBV28 and TRBJ2-7, with TRBD1 matching over 7 bases. Germline assignment: CDR1 MDHEN and CDR2 SYDVKM. Trimming at V came to 4 bases and at J to 2 bases, leaving 8 bases not matched to a gene. This CDR3 contains 15 residues. The DNA of the CDR3 is TGTGCCAGCAGTTCAACCGGGACAGTGACCTACGAGCAGTACTTC. As protein: CASSSTGTVTYEQYF. Filled out from reference TRBV28 and TRBJ2-7, the complete variable domain reads DVKVTQSSRYLVKRTGEKVFLECVQDMDHENMFWYRQDPGLGLRLIYFSYDVKMKEKGDIPEGYSVSREKKERFSLILESASTNQTSMYLCASSSTGTVTYEQYFGPGTRLTVT.

This chain uses TRBV28 with TRBJ1-5; no definite D call. The germline V gene has CDR1 MDHEN and CDR2 SYDVKM. The length of the CDR3 is 12 residues. The V end was cut by 1 base, the J end by 9 bases, with 7 bases between. Here the CDR3 DNA reads TGTGCCAGCAGTTTATTCTTATGGCCCCAGCATTTT. It specifies CASSLFLWPQHF. The whole variable domain, filled in from reference TRBV28 and TRBJ1-5, reads DVKVTQSSRYLVKRTGEKVFLECVQDMDHENMFWYRQDPGLGLRLIYFSYDVKMKEKGDIPEGYSVSREKKERFSLILESASTNQTSMYLCASSLFLWPQHFGDGTRLSIL.

The chain is built from TRBV27 and TRBJ2-1; no clear D gene. V lost 5 bases to trimming and J lost 2 bases, with 13 bases between them. Germline values: CDR1 MNHEY, CDR2 SMNVEV (reference sequence). The CDR3 totals 15 residues. CDR3 sequence: CASSPIMAPYNEQFF. The CDR3 bases are TGTGCCAGCAGTCCCATTATGGCCCCCTACAATGAGCAGTTCTTC.

This chain joins TRBV6-5 and TRBJ1-3, with D perhaps TRBD1 (5 bases). CDR3 length equals 15 residues. CDR1 is MNHEY, CDR2 SVGAGI, per germline. Between the trimmed V and J ends, which lost 0 bases and 4 bases, there was a span of 10 bases. For the CDR3, the DNA is TGTGCCAGCAGTTACTCGGGGGAGTCCGGAAACACCATATATTTT. It is translated as CASSYSGESGNTIYF.

This chain joins TRBV29-1 and TRBJ2-5; unclear D gene. Germline V gene data show CDR1 as SQVTM and CDR2 as ANQGSEA. Trimming took 6 bases from V and 1 from J, leaving 12 bases between them. The CDR3 spans 13 residues. CDR3 coding DNA: TGCAGCGTCGGCACAGCGTTCCAAGAGACCCAGTACTTC. It codes for CSVGTAFQETQYF. The full variable domain, with the rest looked up from reference TRBV29-1 and TRBJ2-5, is SAVISQKPSRDICQRGTSLTIQCQVDSQVTMMFWYRQQPGQSLTLIATANQGSEATYESGFVIDKFPISRPNLTFSTLTVSNMSPEDSSIYLCSVGTAFQETQYFGPGTRLLVL.

V usage is TRBV30 and J usage is TRBJ2-1, with D uncertain. Germline V gene sequence: CDR1 GTSNPN, CDR2 SVGIG (reference sequence). Trimming took 3 bases from V and 9 from J, leaving 6 bases between them. The CDR3 sequence is 10 residues long. CDR3 in amino acids: CAWSALEQFF. DNA of the CDR3: TGTGCCTGGAGCGCCCTTGAGCAGTTCTTC.

This chain connects TRBV29-1 to TRBJ2-5; weak D call: TRBD1 (6 bases). V was trimmed by 4 bases and J by 5 bases, leaving 17 bases between them. Per germline, CDR1 SQVTM and CDR2 ANQGSEA. The CDR3 runs 14 residues. The CDR3 DNA follows: TGCAGCGTTGCTGACAGGTCCCCTTGGGAGACCCAGTACTTC. This gives the protein CSVADRSPWETQYF.

The genes are TRBV10-3 and TRBJ1-2; D perhaps matches TRBD1 (6 bases). V dropped 9 bases and J dropped 5 bases, with 13 bases sitting between them. CDR3 length: 12 residues. Germline CDR1 ENHRY, CDR2 SYGVKD. In nucleotides, the CDR3 is TGTGCCATAAACGGACAGATATATGGCTACACCTTC. It specifies CAINGQIYGYTF.

The V call is TRBV5-6, the J call TRBJ1-5, with 7 positions matching TRBD1. This CDR3 comprises 14 residues. With V trimmed by 1 base and J by 5 bases, 3 bases remained unmatched. Germline-derived CDR1 and CDR2 are SGHDT and YYEEEE. As DNA, the CDR3 is TGTGCCAGCAGCTTGCGAGGGGGCGATCAGCCCCAGCATTTT. As protein: CASSLRGGDQPQHF.

The chain joins TRBV6-6 to TRBJ1-1; D possibly corresponds to TRBD1 (6 bases). Looked up from germline, CDR1 is MNHNY and CDR2 is SVGAGI (reference sequence). The CDR3 loop spans 15 amino acids. With 5 bases removed from V and 1 base from J, the gap between germline ends came to 14 bases. CDR3 coding DNA: TGTGCCAGCAGTCCAAGGGCGGGGGCGAACACTGAAGCTTTCTTT. This encodes CASSPRAGANTEAFF.

This chain joins TRBV10-1 and TRBJ2-7; 7 bases agree with TRBD1. Germline V gene lookup returns CDR1 WNHNN and CDR2 SYGVQD (reference sequence). CDR3 length equals 13 residues. V was clipped by 6 bases and J by 0 bases; unmatched bases: 2. For the CDR3, the DNA is TGCGCCAGCAGGGGACAGTTCTCCTACGAGCAGTACTTC. It specifies CASRGQFSYEQYF.